The sample holds one count of the clone carrying this T cell receptor beta chain. Its antigen is currently unknown. Trimming took 5 bases from V and 6 from J; bases not matched to a gene: 3. The CDR3 is 13 residues long. CDR1 SNHLY and CDR2 FYNNEI come from the germline V gene. This sample stems from a study of blood T cells in healthy people across ages. Overall study results and limits: Whereas aged donors had fewer naive CD4+ cells, long-lived donors had more of them and higher diversity. Roughly linearly, TCR beta diversity per million T cells fell as age increased.

The use of a sample-barcoded 5' primer and a J-beta primer mix characterized a second PCR of roughly 7 to 11 cycles. Individual samples furnished no less than 2.5 million CDR3-containing paired-end reads apiece. TCRdb redid the calling of the 5' RACE reads with MiXCR, one entry per CDR3 protein. Among about 830,000 distinct CDR3 sequences listed, about 59% were seen once. The rearrangement links TRBV2 to TRBJ2-1, with 8 bases matching TRBD1. Specimen: blood. The sequence came from a man under 40 in good health. The CDR3, as DNA: TGTGCCAGCAGTCGACAGGGGACCAATGAGCAGTTCTTC. This codes for CASSRQGTNEQFF.